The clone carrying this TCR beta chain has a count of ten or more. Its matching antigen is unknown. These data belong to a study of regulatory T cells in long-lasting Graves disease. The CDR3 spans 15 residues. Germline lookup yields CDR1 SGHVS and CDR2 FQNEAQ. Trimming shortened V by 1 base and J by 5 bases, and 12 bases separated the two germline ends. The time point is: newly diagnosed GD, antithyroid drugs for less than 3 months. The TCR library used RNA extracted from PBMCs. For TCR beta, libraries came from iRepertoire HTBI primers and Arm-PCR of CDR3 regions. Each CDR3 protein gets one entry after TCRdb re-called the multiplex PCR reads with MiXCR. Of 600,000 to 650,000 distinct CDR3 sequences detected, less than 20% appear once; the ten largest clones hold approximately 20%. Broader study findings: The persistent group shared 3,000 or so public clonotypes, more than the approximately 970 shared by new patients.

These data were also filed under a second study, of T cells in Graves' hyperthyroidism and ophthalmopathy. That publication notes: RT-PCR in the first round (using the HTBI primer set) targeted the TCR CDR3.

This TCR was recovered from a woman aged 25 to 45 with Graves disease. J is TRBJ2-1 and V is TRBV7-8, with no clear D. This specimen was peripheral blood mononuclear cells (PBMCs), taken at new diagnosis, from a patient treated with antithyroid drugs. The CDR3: CASSLDSVDHNEQFF. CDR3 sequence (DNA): TGTGCCAGCAGCTTAGACTCGGTCGACCACAATGAGCAGTTCTTC.